The 26 T cell receptor beta chains below come from one sample, sequenced in a study of T cells of healthy individuals. TCRdb ran MiXCR on the 5' RACE reads and lists one entry per CDR3 protein. The sample consists of just over 40,000 distinct CDR3 sequences, 4.5% of them appearing once. Receptors originate from a human donor in good health.

At least ten counts were recorded for this clonotype. This rearrangement joins TRBV10-3 to TRBJ2-2; D is possibly TRBD2 (5 bases). The CDR3 is 14 residues long. Trimming stripped 4 bases from V and 5 bases from J, with 11 bases between. Germline V lookup: CDR1 ENHRY, CDR2 SYGVKD. The CDR3: CAISGVASTGELFF. CDR3 DNA: TGTGCCATCAGTGGAGTAGCGAGTACCGGGGAGCTGTTTTTT.

The sample holds many counts of this clonotype. The V and J genes are TRBV5-1 and TRBJ2-3; the D gene is possibly TRBD2 (5 bases). Per germline, CDR1 SGHRS and CDR2 YFSETQ. The CDR3 is 16 amino acids. Trimming stripped 0 bases from V and 2 bases from J, with 13 bases between. The chain's CDR3 is CASSLGGGGPTDTQYF. The CDR3 DNA reads TGCGCCAGCAGCTTGGGAGGTGGCGGGCCCACAGATACGCAGTATTTT.

There are many counts of this clonotype. This chain joins TRBV6-1 and TRBJ1-2; 7 positions agree with TRBD1. This CDR3 spans 16 amino acids. V was clipped by 3 bases and J by 5 bases; unmatched bases: 12. Looked up from germline, CDR1 is MNHNS and CDR2 is SASEGT. This chain's CDR3 is CASSDKTGNPLYGYTF. The CDR3 coding sequence is TGTGCCAGCAGTGATAAGACAGGGAACCCTCTTTATGGCTACACCTTC.

This clonotype was found many times. The chain links TRBV7-8 to TRBJ2-6; TRBD2 is a possible D gene (5 bases). The CDR3 runs 21 residues. Germline V lookup: CDR1 SGHVS, CDR2 FQNEAQ. The V gene lost 5 bases and the J gene lost 0 bases, with 26 bases spanning the gap. The CDR3 DNA reads as TGTGCCAGCAGCGCGCGGGCCGTTGTTCAGCGAAGGGACTCTGGGGCCAACGTCCTGACTTTC. Encoded protein: CASSARAVVQRRDSGANVLTF.

This clonotype was observed many times. The chain joins TRBV5-1 to TRBJ2-7; TRBD1 might be the D (5 bases). V gave up 3 bases and J gave up 1 base, with 8 bases separating them. This CDR3 comprises 13 residues. In germline, CDR1 is SGHRS, CDR2 YFSETQ. The CDR3 region is CASSSDISYEQYF. CDR3 DNA: TGCGCCAGCAGCTCGGACATTTCCTACGAGCAGTACTTC.

This clonotype was seen repeatedly, ten times or more. The chain has TRBV18 and TRBJ2-7, with D perhaps TRBD2 (6 bases). The CDR3 is 15 amino acids. Germline V gene sequence: CDR1 KGHSH, CDR2 LQKENI. Trimming took off 6 bases at V and 3 bases at J, with 18 bases between the two ends. Here the CDR3 reads CASSPTGATRYEQYF. DNA for the CDR3: TGTGCCAGCTCCCCGACGGGAGCAACCCGCTACGAGCAGTACTTC.

This clonotype was seen more than once but under ten times. The rearrangement uses TRBV27 and TRBJ2-7; tentative D call: TRBD1 (5 bases). The germline gives CDR1 MNHEY, CDR2 SMNVEV (reference sequence). This CDR3 comprises 14 residues. With 5 bases removed from V and 5 bases from J, the gap between germline ends came to 16 bases. The chain's CDR3 is CASSVTGPRDEQYF. The CDR3 DNA sequence: TGTGCCAGCAGTGTGACTGGCCCCAGGGACGAGCAGTACTTC.

The chain couples TRBV6-5 to TRBJ1-2, with 7 bases that match TRBD1. V lost 6 bases, J lost 7 bases, and 14 bases stayed unmatched. The CDR3 totals 15 residues. The V gene's germline CDR1 is MNHEY and CDR2 SVGAGI. The CDR3 nucleotides are TGTGCCAGCAGCCCCATAGACAGGGAATCTTCTGGCTACACCTTC. Residues: CASSPIDRESSGYTF.

This clonotype was seen repeatedly, ten times or more. The gene calls are TRBV2 and TRBJ2-1; 10 bases are a match to TRBD1. The CDR3 spans 16 residues. V lost 2 bases, J lost 6 bases, and 7 bases stayed unmatched. Looked up from germline, CDR1 is SNHLY and CDR2 is FYNNEI. CDR3 loop: CASSEPPGQGFNEQFF. The CDR3 DNA is TGTGCCAGCAGTGAACCACCGGGACAGGGGTTCAATGAGCAGTTCTTC.

This clonotype was recorded many times. The chain employs TRBV3-1 and TRBJ1-1; D call uncertain. Germline V gene data show CDR1 as LGHDT and CDR2 as YNNKEL (reference sequence). The length of the CDR3 is 13 residues. V was pared by 1 base and J by 7 bases, with 10 bases between. CDR3 region: CASSQGAENEAFF. In DNA, the CDR3 is TGTGCCAGCAGCCAAGGGGCAGAAAATGAAGCTTTCTTT. The whole variable domain, remainder taken from reference TRBV3-1 and TRBJ1-1, is DTAVSQTPKYLVTQMGNDKSIKCEQNLGHDTMYWYKQDSKKFLKIMFSYNNKELIINETVPNRFSPKSPDKAHLNLHINSLELGDSAVYFCASSQGAENEAFFGQGTRLTVV.

This clonotype has a count of ten or more. V gene TRBV28 combines with J gene TRBJ2-7, with 12 bases that match TRBD1. Germline CDR1 MDHEN, CDR2 SYDVKM. V dropped 5 bases and J dropped 2; count of bases not matched to a gene: 4. This CDR3 spans 15 amino acids. CDR3 amino acids: CASSGTGGGTYEQYF. CDR3 DNA: TGTGCCAGCAGTGGGACAGGGGGCGGGACCTACGAGCAGTACTTC.

In its sample, this clonotype was seen many times. This chain links TRBV12-3 or TRBV12-4 with TRBJ1-5; maybe TRBD1 (6 bases). Trimming took off 5 bases at V and 7 bases at J, with 12 bases between the two ends. The CDR3 is 13 residues long. The CDR3 bases are TGTGCCAGCAGTCTGGGGGCCAGCCAGCCCCAGCATTTT. Amino acid sequence: CASSLGASQPQHF.

This clonotype was recorded at least ten times. The chain recombines TRBV12-3 or TRBV12-4 with TRBJ1-5; D not resolved. CDR3 length: 16 amino acids. V gave up 7 bases and J gave up 0 bases, with 16 bases separating them. Here the CDR3 DNA reads TGTGCCAGCATGTCGGGCAATTTATATAGCAATCAGCCCCAGCATTTT. It yields the protein CASMSGNLYSNQPQHF.

This clonotype has more than one count but fewer than ten. The rearrangement joins TRBV6-2 or TRBV6-3 to TRBJ2-1, with a tentative D call TRBD2 (6 bases). V was clipped by 2 bases and J by 1 base, with 9 bases between them. Germline-derived CDR1 and CDR2 are MNHEY and SVGEGT. This CDR3 has 15 residues. The CDR3: CASSYRGMSYNEQFF. CDR3 coding DNA: TGTGCCAGCAGTTACCGCGGGATGTCCTACAATGAGCAGTTCTTC.

The sample holds many counts of this clonotype. This chain joins TRBV2 and TRBJ2-3; TRBD2 agrees at 10 bases. The germline CDR1 and CDR2 sequences are SNHLY and FYNNEI. V lost 10 bases and J lost 3; bases outside the gene matches: 7. This CDR3 spans 14 amino acids. The CDR3 loop is CATSGLAATDTQYF. The CDR3 coding sequence is TGTGCCACCTCCGGACTAGCGGCAACAGATACGCAGTATTTT.

This clonotype was picked up many times. This chain uses TRBV6-1 with TRBJ1-4, with D uncertain. Trimming cost V 4 bases and J 8 bases, with 17 bases left between them. Germline assignment: CDR1 MNHNS and CDR2 SASEGT. The CDR3 sequence is 15 residues long. Here the CDR3 DNA reads TGTGCCAGCAGTGGCCACCGGGCAGGCGCGGAAAAACTGTTTTTT. This sequence encodes CASSGHRAGAEKLFF.

Many counts were recorded for this clonotype. The chain's CDR3 is CASSQPLTSGYYEQYF. Here the CDR3 DNA reads TGTGCCAGCAGCCAACCACTGACTAGCGGGTACTACGAGCAGTACTTC. The chain has TRBV4-2 and TRBJ2-7; 10 bases agree with TRBD2. Germline CDR1 and CDR2: LGHNA and YNFKEQ. V gave up 2 bases and J gave up 3 bases; unmatched junction bases: 7. CDR3 length equals 16 residues.

This clonotype was recorded at least ten times. V usage is TRBV20-1 and J usage is TRBJ1-2; 7 nucleotides agree with TRBD1. J gave up 4 bases and V 5 bases, and 7 bases lay outside the gene matches. The CDR3 loop spans 13 amino acids. CDR1 is DFQATT and CDR2 is SNEGSKA in the germline V gene (reference sequence). The CDR3 nucleotides are TGCAGTGCTCGTCCGAGGGACAGCTATGGCTACACCTTC. Residues: CSARPRDSYGYTF.

The V call is TRBV6-2 or TRBV6-3, the J call TRBJ2-3; 9 positions agree with TRBD2. The CDR3 spans 14 residues. Per the germline V gene, CDR1 is MNHEY and CDR2 is SVGEGT. The V gene end was trimmed by 6 bases and the J gene end by 4 bases; junction bases not matched to a gene: 5. The CDR3 protein is CASSIAGAADTQYF. As DNA, the CDR3 is TGTGCCAGCAGCATAGCGGGAGCAGCAGATACGCAGTATTTT.

The chain couples TRBV30 to TRBJ1-1; no reliable D call. This CDR3 is built from 13 residues. The V end lost 8 bases, the J end lost 1 base, and 14 bases lay between the germline ends. The germline V gene encodes CDR1 GTSNPN and CDR2 SVGIG (reference sequence). Written as DNA, the CDR3 is TGTGCCACACTTAACGCGGGGAACACTGAAGCTTTCTTT. Amino acids: CATLNAGNTEAFF.

This clonotype was seen a handful of times. This chain connects TRBV11-2 to TRBJ1-5; D is ambiguous. Trimming left V 4 bases short and J 5 bases short, with 12 bases between. Germline V gene sequence: CDR1 SGHAT, CDR2 FQNNGV. The CDR3 is 14 residues long. CDR3 amino acids: CASSSTGVYQPQHF. In DNA form, the CDR3 reads TGTGCCAGCAGCTCCACGGGCGTTTATCAGCCCCAGCATTTT.

The table lists this clonotype with a few counts. The chain recombines TRBV12-3 or TRBV12-4 with TRBJ1-2; possible D gene TRBD1, 6 bases. V lost 1 base and J 2 bases, leaving 17 bases between the germline ends. The CDR3 consists of 17 residues. CDR3 in amino acids: CASSLEGDGGGNYGYTF. The CDR3 nucleotides are TGTGCCAGCAGTTTAGAGGGGGACGGAGGCGGAAACTATGGCTACACCTTC.

There are many counts of this clonotype. The chain employs TRBV5-1 and TRBJ1-1; 8 positions match TRBD1. J lost 3 bases, V lost 4 bases, and 11 bases had no gene match. This CDR3 has 16 residues. Germline values: CDR1 SGHRS, CDR2 YFSETQ. CDR3 nucleotide sequence: TGCGCCAGCAGCCCCTGGACAGGGTTAATGGACACTGAAGCTTTCTTT. Protein sequence: CASSPWTGLMDTEAFF.

This clonotype was observed many times. V and J are TRBV6-4 and TRBJ2-2, with D tentatively TRBD2 (5 bases). CDR3 size: 14 residues. Germline loops: CDR1 MRHNA, CDR2 SNTAGT. The germline V and J ends were trimmed by 0 bases and 3 bases, with 5 bases remaining between them. CDR3 sequence reads: CASSDSSDTGELFF. In DNA, the CDR3 is TGTGCCAGCAGTGACTCTAGCGACACCGGGGAGCTGTTTTTT.

The J gene is TRBJ2-3, the V gene TRBV12-3 or TRBV12-4, with D possibly being TRBD1 (6 bases). CDR3 length: 16 residues. V lost 0 bases, J lost 1 base, and 11 bases lay in between. CDR3 region: CASSLAAGDRTDTQYF. The CDR3, as DNA: TGTGCCAGCAGTTTAGCGGCAGGGGATCGCACAGATACGCAGTATTTT.

A few counts support this clonotype. This sequence joins TRBV30 and TRBJ1-4, with D tentatively TRBD1 (6 bases). Trimming removed 3 bases from V and 8 bases from J, with 19 bases in between. Germline CDR1 GTSNPN, CDR2 SVGIG (reference sequence). The CDR3 consists of 15 residues. In nucleotides, the CDR3 is TGTGCCTGGAGCCGACAGGCCCGAAGCGGAGAAAAACTGTTTTTT. Translating it yields CAWSRQARSGEKLFF.